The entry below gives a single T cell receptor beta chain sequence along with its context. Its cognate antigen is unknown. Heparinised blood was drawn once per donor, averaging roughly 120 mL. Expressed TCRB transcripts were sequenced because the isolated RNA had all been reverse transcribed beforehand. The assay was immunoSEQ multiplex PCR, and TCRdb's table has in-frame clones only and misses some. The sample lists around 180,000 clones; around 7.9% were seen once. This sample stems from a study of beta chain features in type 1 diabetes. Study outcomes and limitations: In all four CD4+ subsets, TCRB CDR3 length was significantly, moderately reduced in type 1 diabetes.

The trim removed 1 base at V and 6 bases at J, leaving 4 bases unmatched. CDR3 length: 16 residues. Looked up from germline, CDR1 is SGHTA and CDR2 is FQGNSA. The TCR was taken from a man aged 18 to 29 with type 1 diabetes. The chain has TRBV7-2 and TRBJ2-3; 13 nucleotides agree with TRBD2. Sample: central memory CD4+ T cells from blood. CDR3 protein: CASSLERLAGGDTQYF. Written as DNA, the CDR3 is TGTGCCAGCAGCTTAGAACGACTAGCGGGGGGTGATACGCAGTATTTT.